A selection of T cell receptor beta chains follows, all from one sample in a study of T cells in Graves' hyperthyroidism and ophthalmopathy. TCRdb processed the multiplex PCR reads anew with MiXCR; each CDR3 protein has one entry. This repertoire shows 280,000 or so distinct CDR3 sequences, nearly 15% found once; its top ten account for over 30%. The sequencing input was blood. Source of these receptors: a woman between 50 and 59 years old with Graves' hyperthyroidism that later progressed to Graves' ophthalmopathy. CDR3s include the opening cysteine and the closing phenylalanine or tryptophan. Each record gives: CDR3 DNA, CDR3 protein, clone size, D gene, V gene, J gene. The D gene is left open where the match is weak. Size is stated for part of the rows, as once, few or many counts, or as a class when the clone is expanded.

TGTGCCAGCAGTATCCTAGGGACAGGGTGGTGGGGTGAAGCTTTCTTT	CASSILGTGWWGEAFF	NA	TRBD1	TRBV6-1	TRBJ1-1
TGTGCCAGCTCATCGACCGGGACAGGGGGCAGGCAGCCCCAGCATTTT	CASSSTGTGGRQPQHF	many	TRBD1	TRBV18	TRBJ1-5
TGCGCCAGCAGCCTCACGTCAACAACTAGCGGACAGCAGTTCTTC	CASSLTSTTSGQQFF	many	TRBD2	TRBV5-1	TRBJ2-1
TGCGCCAGCAGCAAAGGGACAGGGAACACTGAAGCTTTCTTT	CASSKGTGNTEAFF	many	TRBD1	TRBV5-1	TRBJ1-1
TGTGCCACCAGTGATTTGGGGGCGTTGGGGTACAATGAGCAGTTCTTC	CATSDLGALGYNEQFF	NA	NA	TRBV24-1	TRBJ2-1
TGCGCCAGCAGCCAAGGTCGTCTGGAGGAGCTGTTTTTT	CASSQGRLEELFF	once	NA	TRBV4-1	TRBJ2-2
TGTGCCAGTAGTTCACAGGGTTTTGGAGGCTACACCTTC	CASSSQGFGGYTF	many	NA	TRBV19	TRBJ1-2
TGCAGTGCTAGGGACAGGGGCAATCAGCCCCAGCATTTT	CSARDRGNQPQHF	NA	TRBD1	TRBV20-1	TRBJ1-5
TGTGCCAGCAGCTTGGCGGGCAGGGGAGCTTTCTTT	CASSLAGRGAFF	NA	NA	TRBV5-6	TRBJ1-1
TGTGCCAGCAGTTACTCCAACCGGGGCGAAGAGACCCAGTACTTC	CASSYSNRGEETQYF	many	NA	TRBV6-7	TRBJ2-5
TGCAGTGCTAGCGTTCCAACTAGCGGAACCTACGAGCAGTACTTC	CSASVPTSGTYEQYF	many	TRBD2	TRBV20-1	TRBJ2-7
TGTGCCAGCAGTGAAAACAGAGGGGCCTATGGCTACACCTTC	CASSENRGAYGYTF	few	NA	TRBV2	TRBJ1-2
TGTGCCAGCAGTGAACAAAGAATAATGGAAGAGACCCAGTACTTC	CASSEQRIMEETQYF	many	NA	TRBV6-1	TRBJ2-5
TGTGCCAGCAGCGTTAGAGTAACCGGGGAGCTGTTTTTT	CASSVRVTGELFF	once	NA	TRBV5-1	TRBJ2-2
TGCGCCAGCAGCCAAGGATCGGGGGGGGCCTACAATGAGCAGTTCTTC	CASSQGSGGAYNEQFF	NA	TRBD2	TRBV4-1	TRBJ2-1
TGCGCCAGCAGCTTGGACTCCGATAGCACAGATACGCAGTATTTT	CASSLDSDSTDTQYF	many	NA	TRBV5-1	TRBJ2-3
TGCAGCGTTGCTGGGACTAGCGTTTACAATGAGCAGTTCTTC	CSVAGTSVYNEQFF	many	TRBD2	TRBV29-1	TRBJ2-1
TGTGCCAGCAGGTCGACAGGGGTGAAGGAAAAACTGTTTTTT	CASRSTGVKEKLFF	few	TRBD1	TRBV28	TRBJ1-4
TGTGCCGGCCTAGCGGGAGGCTTCTTAACCTACGAGCAGTACTTC	CAGLAGGFLTYEQYF	many	TRBD2	TRBV28	TRBJ2-7
TGTGCCAGCAGTTTAATGGCAGATTATGGCTACACCTTC	CASSLMADYGYTF	many	NA	TRBV28	TRBJ1-2
TGTGCCAGTAGCCCCCTCATCGATAGCACAGATACGCAGTATTTT	CASSPLIDSTDTQYF	few	NA	TRBV19	TRBJ2-3
TGTGCCAGCAGTTTAGGCAGGGGAGACACTGAAGCTTTCTTT	CASSLGRGDTEAFF	many	NA	TRBV28	TRBJ1-1
TGTGCCAGATTCAGAAACACTGAAGCTTTCTTT	CARFRNTEAFF	many	NA	TRBV2	TRBJ1-1
TGCAGCTTTGCGCGGACAGACCGCTCCTACAATGAGCAGTTCTTC	CSFARTDRSYNEQFF	many	NA	TRBV29-1	TRBJ2-1
TGCAGTGCTAGTTCGGTCACCTACGAGCAGTACTTC	CSASSVTYEQYF	few	NA	TRBV20-1	TRBJ2-7
TGTGCCGCACGGAGAGAGCATCAGCCCCAGCATTTT	CAARREHQPQHF	few	NA	TRBV2	TRBJ1-5
TGTGCCAGCAGTTCACCATTCACAGGGGTGGGCTACGAGCAGTACTTC	CASSSPFTGVGYEQYF	many	TRBD1	TRBV28	TRBJ2-7
TGTGCCAGCAGTGAACAGGGGAGGTGGGAGACCCAGTACTTC	CASSEQGRWETQYF	NA	NA	TRBV25-1	TRBJ2-5
TGTGCCAGCTACCCGGCTAGCGGGAGCTCCTACAATGAGCAGTTCTTC	CASYPASGSSYNEQFF	many	TRBD2	TRBV28	TRBJ2-1
TGTGCCAGCAGTTCCGGGACTAGCGGGAGCGTGGTAGGAGAGACCCAGTACTTC	CASSSGTSGSVVGETQYF	NA	TRBD2	TRBV6-2/TRBV6-3	TRBJ2-5
TGTGCCAGCAGCTTCGGGGGCCAGGCCTACGAGCAGTTCTTC	CASSFGGQAYEQFF	NA	NA	TRBV7-6	TRBJ2-1
TGTGCCAGCAGCCGGGACAGGGGGCCCATGGGCTATGGCTACACCTTC	CASSRDRGPMGYGYTF	many	TRBD1	TRBV16	TRBJ1-2
TGCGCCAGCAGCTTAAAGGACAGAAACACCGGGGAGCTGTTTTTT	CASSLKDRNTGELFF	many	NA	TRBV5-1	TRBJ2-2
TGTGCCAGCAGTCCAACTGGGACTAGCGGGAGGGGAAACCAAGAGACCCAGTACTTC	CASSPTGTSGRGNQETQYF	NA	TRBD2	TRBV13	TRBJ2-5
TGCAGTGCGCGGACTAGCGGGATAGGGGCCTACGAGCAGTACTTC	CSARTSGIGAYEQYF	NA	TRBD2	TRBV20-1	TRBJ2-7
TGTGCCAGCAGCTTAGCGGGTCTCGGGACAGCTCTTAATCAGCCCCAGCATTTT	CASSLAGLGTALNQPQHF	once	TRBD1	TRBV2	TRBJ1-5
TGTGCCAGCAAATCTAGACTAGCGGGAGGGACTAATGAGCAGTTCTTC	CASKSRLAGGTNEQFF	many	TRBD2	TRBV27	TRBJ2-1
TGTGCCAGCTCACAGGGGACAGCCTCTGGAAACACCATATATTTT	CASSQGTASGNTIYF	many	TRBD1	TRBV18	TRBJ1-3
TGCAGTGCTGGCCGGCCGGGGGAGAGCACTGAAGCTTTCTTT	CSAGRPGESTEAFF	NA	NA	TRBV20-1	TRBJ1-1
TGTGCCAGTAGTTACGTTAGCTCCTACGAGCAGTACTTC	CASSYVSSYEQYF	few	NA	TRBV19	TRBJ2-7
TGTGCCAGCAGCTTACAATCGACAGGGGCTAAACCTGAAGCTTTCTTT	CASSLQSTGAKPEAFF	NA	TRBD1	TRBV7-2	TRBJ1-1
TGTGCCAGCAGCCCCGGACCTGGATGGGACACTGAAGCTTTCTTT	CASSPGPGWDTEAFF	many	NA	TRBV11-2	TRBJ1-1